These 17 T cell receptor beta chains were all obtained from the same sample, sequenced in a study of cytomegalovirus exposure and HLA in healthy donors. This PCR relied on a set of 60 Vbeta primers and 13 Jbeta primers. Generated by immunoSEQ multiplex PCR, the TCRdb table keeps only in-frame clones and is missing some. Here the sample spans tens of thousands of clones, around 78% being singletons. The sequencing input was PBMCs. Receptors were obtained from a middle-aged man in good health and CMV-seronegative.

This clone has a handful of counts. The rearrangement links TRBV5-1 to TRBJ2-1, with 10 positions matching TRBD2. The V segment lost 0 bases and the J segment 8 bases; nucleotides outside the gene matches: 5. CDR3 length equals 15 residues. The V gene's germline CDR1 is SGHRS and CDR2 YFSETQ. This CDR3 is CASSLVLAGVDEQFF. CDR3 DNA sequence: TGCGCCAGCAGCTTGGTCCTAGCGGGAGTGGATGAGCAGTTCTTC.

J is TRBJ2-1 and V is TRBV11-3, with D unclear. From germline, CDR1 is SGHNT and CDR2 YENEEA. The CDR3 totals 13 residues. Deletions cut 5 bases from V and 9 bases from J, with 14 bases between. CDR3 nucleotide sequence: TGTGCCAGCAGCGTGGGCCACCTCACTGAGCAGTTCTTC. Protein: CASSVGHLTEQFF.

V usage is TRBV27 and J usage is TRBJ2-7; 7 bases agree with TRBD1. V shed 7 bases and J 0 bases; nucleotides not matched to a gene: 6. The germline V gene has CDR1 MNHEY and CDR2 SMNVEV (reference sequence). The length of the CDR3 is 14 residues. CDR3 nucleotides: TGTGCCAGCAAAAAACAGGGGAGCTCCTACGAGCAGTACTTC. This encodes CASKKQGSSYEQYF.

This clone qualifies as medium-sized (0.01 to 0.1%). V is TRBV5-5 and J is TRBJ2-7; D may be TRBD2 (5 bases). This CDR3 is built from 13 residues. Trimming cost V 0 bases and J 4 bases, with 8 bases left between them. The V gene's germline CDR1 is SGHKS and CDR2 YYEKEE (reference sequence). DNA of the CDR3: TGTGCCAGCAGCTTGGGAGGCGGGTACGAGCAGTACTTC. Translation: CASSLGGGYEQYF.

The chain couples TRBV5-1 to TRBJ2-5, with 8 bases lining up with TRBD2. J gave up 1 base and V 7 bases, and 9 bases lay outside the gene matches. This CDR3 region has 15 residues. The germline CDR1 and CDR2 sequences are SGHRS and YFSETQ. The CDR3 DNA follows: TGCGCCAGCGACAGAGGAGCGGGGGCCCAAGAGACCCAGTACTTC. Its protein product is CASDRGAGAQETQYF.

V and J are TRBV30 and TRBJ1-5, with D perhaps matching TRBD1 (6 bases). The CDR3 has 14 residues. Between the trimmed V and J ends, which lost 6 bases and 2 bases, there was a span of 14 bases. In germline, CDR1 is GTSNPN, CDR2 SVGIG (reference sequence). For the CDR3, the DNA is TGTGCCTGCACCCTTTCAGGGGGCAATCAGCCCCAGCATTTT. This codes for CACTLSGGNQPQHF.

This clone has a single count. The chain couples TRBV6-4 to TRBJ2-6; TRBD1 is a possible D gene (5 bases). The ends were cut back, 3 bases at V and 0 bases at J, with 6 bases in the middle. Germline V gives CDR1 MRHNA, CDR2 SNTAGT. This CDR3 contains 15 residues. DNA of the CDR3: TGTGCCAGCAGTGAAAGGGGCTCTGGGGCCAACGTCCTGACTTTC. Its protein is CASSERGSGANVLTF.

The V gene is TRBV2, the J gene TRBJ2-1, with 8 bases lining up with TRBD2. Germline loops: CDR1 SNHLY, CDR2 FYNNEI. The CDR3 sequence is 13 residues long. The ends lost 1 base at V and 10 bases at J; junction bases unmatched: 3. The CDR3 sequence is CASSEEIAGEQFF. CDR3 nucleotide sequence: TGTGCCAGCAGTGAAGAAATAGCGGGGGAGCAGTTCTTC.

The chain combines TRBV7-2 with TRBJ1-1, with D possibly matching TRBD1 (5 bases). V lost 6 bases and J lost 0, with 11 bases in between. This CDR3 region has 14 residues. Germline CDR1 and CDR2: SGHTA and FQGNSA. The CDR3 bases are TGTGCCAGCAGTCCGGAGGGGATGAACACTGAAGCTTTCTTT. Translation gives CASSPEGMNTEAFF.

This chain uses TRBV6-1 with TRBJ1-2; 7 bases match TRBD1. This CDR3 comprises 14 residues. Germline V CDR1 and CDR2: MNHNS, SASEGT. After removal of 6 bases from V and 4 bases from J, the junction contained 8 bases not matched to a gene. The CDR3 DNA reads TGTGCCAGCAGCTCAGGGGGAGCAGCCTATGGCTACACCTTC. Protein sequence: CASSSGGAAYGYTF.

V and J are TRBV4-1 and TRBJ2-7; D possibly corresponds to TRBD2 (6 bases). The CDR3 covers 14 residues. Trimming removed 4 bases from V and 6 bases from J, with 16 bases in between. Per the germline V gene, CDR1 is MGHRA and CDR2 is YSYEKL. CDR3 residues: CASSLPGEMGEQYF. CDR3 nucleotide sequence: TGCGCCAGCAGCCTCCCGGGGGAAATGGGCGAGCAGTACTTC.

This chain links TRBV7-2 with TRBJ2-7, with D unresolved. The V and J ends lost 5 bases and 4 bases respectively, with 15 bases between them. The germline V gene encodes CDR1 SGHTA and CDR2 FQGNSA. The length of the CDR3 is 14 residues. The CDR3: CASSTFETLYEQYF. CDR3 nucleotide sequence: TGTGCCAGCAGCACTTTTGAAACCTTGTACGAGCAGTACTTC.

CDR3 coding DNA: TGCGCCAGCAGCTTGGGACAGACAGGGGGCTTTGAAAAACTGTTTTTT. Encoded protein: CASSLGQTGGFEKLFF. The chain joins TRBV5-1 to TRBJ1-4, with TRBD1 matching over 10 bases. Germline loops: CDR1 SGHRS, CDR2 YFSETQ. V lost 0 bases and J lost 7; bases outside the gene matches: 6. CDR3 length: 16 amino acids.

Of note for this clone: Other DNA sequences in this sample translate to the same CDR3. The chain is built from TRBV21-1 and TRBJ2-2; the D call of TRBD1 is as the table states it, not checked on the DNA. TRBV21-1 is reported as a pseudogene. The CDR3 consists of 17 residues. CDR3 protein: CASSNHQGGGNTGELFF. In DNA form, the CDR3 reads TGTGCCAGCAGCAACCATCAGGGGGGCGGGAACACCGGGGAGCTGTTTTTT.

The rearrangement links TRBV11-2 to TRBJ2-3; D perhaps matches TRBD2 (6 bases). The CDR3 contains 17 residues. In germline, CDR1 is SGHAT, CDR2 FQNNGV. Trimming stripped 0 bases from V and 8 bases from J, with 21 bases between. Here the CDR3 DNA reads TGTGCCAGCAGCTTAGATGGGGCGGGAAAGGTAGTTGGTACGCAGTATTTT. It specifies CASSLDGAGKVVGTQYF.

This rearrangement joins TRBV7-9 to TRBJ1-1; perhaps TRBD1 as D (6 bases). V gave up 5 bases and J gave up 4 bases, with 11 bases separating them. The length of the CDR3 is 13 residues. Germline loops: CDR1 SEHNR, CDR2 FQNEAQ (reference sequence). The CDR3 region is CASSDSGVTEAFF. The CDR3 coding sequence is TGTGCCAGCAGCGACTCAGGGGTCACTGAAGCTTTCTTT.

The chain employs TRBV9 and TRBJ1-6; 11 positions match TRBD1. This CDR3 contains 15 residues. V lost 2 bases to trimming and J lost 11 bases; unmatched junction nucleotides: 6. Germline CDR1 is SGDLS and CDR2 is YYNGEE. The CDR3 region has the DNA TGTGCCAGCAGCGTCCGGGACAGGGGGTTGGCACCCCTCCACTTT. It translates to CASSVRDRGLAPLHF.